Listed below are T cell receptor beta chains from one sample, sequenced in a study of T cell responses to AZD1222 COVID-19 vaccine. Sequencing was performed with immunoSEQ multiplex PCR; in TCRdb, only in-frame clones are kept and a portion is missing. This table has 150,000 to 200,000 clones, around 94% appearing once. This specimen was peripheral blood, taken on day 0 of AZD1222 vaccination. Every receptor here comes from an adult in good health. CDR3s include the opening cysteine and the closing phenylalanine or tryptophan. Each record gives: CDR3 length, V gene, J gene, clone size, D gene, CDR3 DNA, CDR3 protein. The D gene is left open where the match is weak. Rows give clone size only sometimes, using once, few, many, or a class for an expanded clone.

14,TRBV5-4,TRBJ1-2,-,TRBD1,TGTGCCAGCAGCCCTACCGGGACAGCCTATGGCTACACCTTC,CASSPTGTAYGYTF
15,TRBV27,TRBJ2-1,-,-,TGTGCCAGCAGCTCCCCCGGGACACCCTACAATGAGCAGTTCTTC,CASSSPGTPYNEQFF
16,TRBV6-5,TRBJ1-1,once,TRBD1,TGTGCCAGCAGTTACGGAAAGGGGGCGGGGTACACTGAAGCTTTCTTT,CASSYGKGAGYTEAFF
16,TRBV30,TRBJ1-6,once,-,TGTGCCTGGAGTTCCACGGGGGCCGGAATACGATCACCCCTCCACTTT,CAWSSTGAGIRSPLHF
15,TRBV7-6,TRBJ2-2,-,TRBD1,TGTGCCAGCAGCTTGCCGGGACAGGGGCCCGGGGAGCTGTTTTTT,CASSLPGQGPGELFF
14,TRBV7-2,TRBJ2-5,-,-,TGTGCCAGCAGCTCAGTAAGGTCCTCGGAGACCCAGTACTTC,CASSSVRSSETQYF
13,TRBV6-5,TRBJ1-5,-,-,TGTGCCAGCAGTCAGTATAGCAATCAGCCCCAGCATTTT,CASSQYSNQPQHF
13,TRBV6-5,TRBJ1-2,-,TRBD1,TGTGCCAGCAGTTTAGGGGGCGGGGATGGCTACACCTTC,CASSLGGGDGYTF
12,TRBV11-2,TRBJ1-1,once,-,TGTGCCAGCAGCTTGAGGGTGAGAGAAGCTTTCTTT,CASSLRVREAFF
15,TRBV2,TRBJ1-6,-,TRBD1,TGTGCCAGCAGTGAAGGGCTATGGGACAGGGAACCTCTCCACTTT,CASSEGLWDREPLHF
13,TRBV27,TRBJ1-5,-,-,TGTGCCAGCAGGATCAGGGTAAATCAGCCCCAGCATTTT,CASRIRVNQPQHF
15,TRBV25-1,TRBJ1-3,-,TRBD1,TGTGCCAGCAGTGAATGGGGGACAGGGGGAAACACCATATATTTT,CASSEWGTGGNTIYF
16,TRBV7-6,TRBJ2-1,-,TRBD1,TGTGCCAGCAGTTTCAGTAGGGACAGGGGAGGCAATGAGCAGTTCTTC,CASSFSRDRGGNEQFF
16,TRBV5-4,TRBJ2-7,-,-,TGTGCCAGCAGCTTGTCGTTTCAGCGGCAACCTTACGAGCAGTACTTC,CASSLSFQRQPYEQYF
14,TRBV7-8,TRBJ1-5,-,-,TGTGCCAGCAGCTCGGGCCCAGGGACTCAGCCCCAGCATTTT,CASSSGPGTQPQHF
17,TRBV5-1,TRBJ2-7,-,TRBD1,TGCGCCAGCAGCTTCTCAGCAACCACGGGACAGGGGGCAGGGCAGTACTTC,CASSFSATTGQGAGQYF
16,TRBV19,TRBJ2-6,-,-,TGTGCCAGTAGTATTCGAGCGCGGGCTGGGGCCAACGTCCTGACTTTC,CASSIRARAGANVLTF
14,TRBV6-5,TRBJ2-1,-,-,TGTGCCAGCAGAAGCGGGTTATCCTACAATGAGCAGTTCTTC,CASRSGLSYNEQFF
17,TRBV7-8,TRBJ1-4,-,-,TGTGCCAGCAGCCCCGGGTCTCAACATCTCTCTGGGGAAAAACTGTTTTTT,CASSPGSQHLSGEKLFF
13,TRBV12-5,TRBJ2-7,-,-,TGTGCTAGTGGTTTGGTCGGAGGTGGCGAGCAGTACTTC,CASGLVGGGEQYF
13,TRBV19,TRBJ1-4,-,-,TGTGCCAGTAGGGCAGGGGCCAGTGAAAAACTGTTTTTT,CASRAGASEKLFF
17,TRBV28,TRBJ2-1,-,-,TGTGCCAGCAGTTTTCTTCGGGGGACAAGCTCCTACAATGAGCAGTTCTTC,CASSFLRGTSSYNEQFF
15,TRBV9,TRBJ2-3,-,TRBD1,TGTGCCAGCAGCGTAACAGGGGGCCGCCCAGATACGCAGTATTTT,CASSVTGGRPDTQYF
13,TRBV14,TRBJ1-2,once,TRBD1,TGTGCCAGCAGCCCCAGACAGGGACCTGGCTACACCTTC,CASSPRQGPGYTF
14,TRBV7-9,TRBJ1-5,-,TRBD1,TGTGCCAGCACCCTGGGACAGGGTAAACAGCCCCAGCATTTT,CASTLGQGKQPQHF
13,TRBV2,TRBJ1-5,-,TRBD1,TGTGCCAGCAGGGGACAGCCCAATCAGCCCCAGCATTTT,CASRGQPNQPQHF
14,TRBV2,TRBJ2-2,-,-,TGTGCCAGCATACAGGAGTCGAACACCGGGGAGCTGTTTTTT,CASIQESNTGELFF
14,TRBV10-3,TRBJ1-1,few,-,TGTGCCATCAGCCGGGACTCGGGGGGCACTGAAGCTTTCTTT,CAISRDSGGTEAFF
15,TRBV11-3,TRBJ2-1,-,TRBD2,TGTGCCAGCAGCTCGGGACTAGCGGTGAGCAATGAGCAGTTCTTC,CASSSGLAVSNEQFF
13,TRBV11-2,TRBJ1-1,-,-,TGTGCCAGCGCTGAGGGGGACCCAACTGAAGCTTTCTTT,CASAEGDPTEAFF
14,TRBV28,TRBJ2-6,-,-,TGTGCCAGCAGTTTCCTTACTGGGGCCAACGTCCTGACTTTC,CASSFLTGANVLTF
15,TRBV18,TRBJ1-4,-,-,TGTGCCAGCTCACCTAAGAGGGGAACTAATGAAAAACTGTTTTTT,CASSPKRGTNEKLFF
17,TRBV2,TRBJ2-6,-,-,TGTGCCAGCAACGTCGACAGTTTAGTCTCTGGGGCCAACGTCCTGACTTTC,CASNVDSLVSGANVLTF
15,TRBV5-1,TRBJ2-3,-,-,TGCGCCAGCAGCTTAACGGTAGCAGGCACAGATACGCAGTATTTT,CASSLTVAGTDTQYF
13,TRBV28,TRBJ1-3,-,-,TGTGCCACCCTGCGTGGGTTGGGAAACACCATATATTTT,CATLRGLGNTIYF
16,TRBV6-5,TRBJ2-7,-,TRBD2,TGTGCCAGCCGTTCCGGGGACTACACATTAAGAGACGAGCAGTACTTC,CASRSGDYTLRDEQYF
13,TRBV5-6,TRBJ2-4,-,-,TGTGCCAGCAGCCCCGGGGTAAGGGACATTCAGTACTTC,CASSPGVRDIQYF
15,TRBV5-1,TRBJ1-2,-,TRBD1,TGCGCCAGCAGTGTAGGGGGCGTTGGAGACGATGGCTACACCTTC,CASSVGGVGDDGYTF
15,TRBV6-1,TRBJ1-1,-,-,TGTGCCAGCAGTGAAATCAACAGGAGTAACACTGAAGCTTTCTTT,CASSEINRSNTEAFF
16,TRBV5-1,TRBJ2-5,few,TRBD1,TGCGCCAGCAGCTTGGGCGGACAGGGGACTCAAGAGACCCAGTACTTC,CASSLGGQGTQETQYF
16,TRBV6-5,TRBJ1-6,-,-,TGTGCCAGCAGTTACTCGGTGGACAGCCGTAATTCACCCCTCCACTTT,CASSYSVDSRNSPLHF